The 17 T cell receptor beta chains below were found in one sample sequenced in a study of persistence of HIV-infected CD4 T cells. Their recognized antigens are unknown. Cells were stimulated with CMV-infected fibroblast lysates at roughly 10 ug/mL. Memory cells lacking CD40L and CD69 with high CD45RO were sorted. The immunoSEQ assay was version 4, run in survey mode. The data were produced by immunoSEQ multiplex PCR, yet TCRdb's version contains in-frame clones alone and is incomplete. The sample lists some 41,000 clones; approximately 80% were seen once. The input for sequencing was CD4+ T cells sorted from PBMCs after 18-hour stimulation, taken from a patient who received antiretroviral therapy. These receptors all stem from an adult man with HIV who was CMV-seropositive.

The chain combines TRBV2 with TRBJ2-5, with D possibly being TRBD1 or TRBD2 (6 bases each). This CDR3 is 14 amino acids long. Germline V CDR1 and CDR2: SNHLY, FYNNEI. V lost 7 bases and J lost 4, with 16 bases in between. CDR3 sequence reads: CASIKGGSGETQYF. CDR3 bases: TGTGCCAGCATCAAGGGGGGTAGCGGAGAGACCCAGTACTTC.

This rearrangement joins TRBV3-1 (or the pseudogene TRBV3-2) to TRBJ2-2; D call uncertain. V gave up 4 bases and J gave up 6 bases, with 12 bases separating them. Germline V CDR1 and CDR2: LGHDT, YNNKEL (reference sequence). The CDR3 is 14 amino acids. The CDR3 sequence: CASSPHTSAGELFF. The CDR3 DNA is TGTGCCAGCAGCCCTCATACTTCAGCCGGGGAGCTGTTTTTT.

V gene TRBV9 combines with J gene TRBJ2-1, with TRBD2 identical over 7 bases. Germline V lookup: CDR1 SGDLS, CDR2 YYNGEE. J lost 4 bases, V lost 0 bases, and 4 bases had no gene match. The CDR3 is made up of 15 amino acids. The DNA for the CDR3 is TGTGCCAGCAGCGTAGTTAGCGGGCTTTACAATGAGCAGTTCTTC. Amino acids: CASSVVSGLYNEQFF.

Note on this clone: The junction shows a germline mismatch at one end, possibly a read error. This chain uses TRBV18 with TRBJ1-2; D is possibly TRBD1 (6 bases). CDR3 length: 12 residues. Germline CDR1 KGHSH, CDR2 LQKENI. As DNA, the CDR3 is TGTGCCAGCTCTCCACAGGGACCTGGCTACACCTTC. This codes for CASSPQGPGYTF.

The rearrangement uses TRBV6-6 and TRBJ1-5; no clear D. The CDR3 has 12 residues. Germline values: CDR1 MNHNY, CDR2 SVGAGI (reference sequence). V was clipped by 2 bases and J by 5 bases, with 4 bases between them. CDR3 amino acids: CASSYIDQPQHF. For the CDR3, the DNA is TGTGCCAGCAGTTACATCGATCAGCCCCAGCATTTT.

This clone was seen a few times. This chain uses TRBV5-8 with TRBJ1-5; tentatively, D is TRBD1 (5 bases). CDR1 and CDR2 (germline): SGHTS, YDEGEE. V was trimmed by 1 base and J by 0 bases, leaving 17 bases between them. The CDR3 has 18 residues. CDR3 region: CASSLLGGPLNSNQPQHF. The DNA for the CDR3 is TGTGCCAGCAGCTTGCTCGGGGGTCCTCTAAATAGCAATCAGCCCCAGCATTTT.

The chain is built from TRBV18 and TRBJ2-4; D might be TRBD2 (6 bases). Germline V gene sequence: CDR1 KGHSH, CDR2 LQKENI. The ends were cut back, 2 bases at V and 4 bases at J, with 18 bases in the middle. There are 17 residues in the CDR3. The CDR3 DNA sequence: TGTGCCAGCTCACCAGTTGAAACCTACCGGGAGAAAAACATTCAGTACTTC. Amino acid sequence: CASSPVETYREKNIQYF.

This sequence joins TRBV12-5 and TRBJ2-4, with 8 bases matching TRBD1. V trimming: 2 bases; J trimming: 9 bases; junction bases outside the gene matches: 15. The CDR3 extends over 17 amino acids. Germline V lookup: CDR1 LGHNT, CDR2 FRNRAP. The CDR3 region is CASGLIPSGQAAGIQYF. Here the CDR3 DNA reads TGTGCTAGTGGTTTGATTCCCTCGGGACAGGCGGCAGGCATTCAGTACTTC. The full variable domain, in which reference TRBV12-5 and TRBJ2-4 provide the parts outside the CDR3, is DARVTQTPRHKVTEMGQEVTMRCQPILGHNTVFWYRQTMMQGLELLAYFRNRAPLDDSGMPKDRFSAEMPDATLATLKIQPSEPRDSAVYFCASGLIPSGQAAGIQYFGAGTRLSVL.

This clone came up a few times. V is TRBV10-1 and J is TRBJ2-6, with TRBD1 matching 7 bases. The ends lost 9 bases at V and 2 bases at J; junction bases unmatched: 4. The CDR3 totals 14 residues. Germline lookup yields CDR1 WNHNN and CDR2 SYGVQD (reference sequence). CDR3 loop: CASSGQAGANVLTF. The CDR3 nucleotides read TGCGCCAGTTCCGGACAGGCTGGGGCCAACGTCCTGACTTTC.

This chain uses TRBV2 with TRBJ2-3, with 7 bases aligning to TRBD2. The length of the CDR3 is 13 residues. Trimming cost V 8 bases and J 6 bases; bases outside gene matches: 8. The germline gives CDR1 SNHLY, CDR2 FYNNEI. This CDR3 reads CASERLASDTQYF. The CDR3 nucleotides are TGTGCCAGCGAAAGACTAGCATCCGATACGCAGTATTTT.

The CDR3 bases are TGTGCCAGCCGACGAGAAGGGACGGCTAATGAAAAACTGTTTTTT. It codes for CASRREGTANEKLFF. The V gene is TRBV7-8, the J gene TRBJ1-4, with D possibly being TRBD1 (5 bases). V lost 8 bases, J lost 3 bases, and 16 bases lay in between. CDR3 length equals 15 residues. CDR1 and CDR2 from the germline V gene are SGHVS and FQNEAQ. Complete variable domain (other parts from reference TRBV7-8 and TRBJ1-4): GAGVSQSPRYKVAKRGQDVALRCDPISGHVSLFWYQQALGQGPEFLTYFQNEAQLDKSGLPSDRFFAERPEGSVSTLKIQRTQQEDSAVYLCASRREGTANEKLFFGSGTQLSVL.

Written as DNA, the CDR3 is TGTGCCAGCTCACCAAGAGGGTTGTCAGCAACTAATGAAAAACTGTTTTTT. Residues: CASSPRGLSATNEKLFF. The V gene is TRBV18, the J gene TRBJ1-4, with no clear D. CDR1 and CDR2 (germline): KGHSH, LQKENI. Trimming pared 2 bases from V and 0 bases from J, leaving 13 bases between. The length of the CDR3 is 17 residues.

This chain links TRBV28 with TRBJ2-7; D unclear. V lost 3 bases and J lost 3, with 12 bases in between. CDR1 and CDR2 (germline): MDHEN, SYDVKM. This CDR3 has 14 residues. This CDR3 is CASSFGRLGYEQYF. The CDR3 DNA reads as TGTGCCAGCAGTTTCGGGCGGCTAGGCTACGAGCAGTACTTC.

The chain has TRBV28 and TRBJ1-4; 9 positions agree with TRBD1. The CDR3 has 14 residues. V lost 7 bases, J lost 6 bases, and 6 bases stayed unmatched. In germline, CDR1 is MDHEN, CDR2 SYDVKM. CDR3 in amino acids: CASTPGTGHEKLFF. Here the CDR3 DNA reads TGTGCCAGCACCCCCGGGACAGGGCATGAAAAACTGTTTTTT.

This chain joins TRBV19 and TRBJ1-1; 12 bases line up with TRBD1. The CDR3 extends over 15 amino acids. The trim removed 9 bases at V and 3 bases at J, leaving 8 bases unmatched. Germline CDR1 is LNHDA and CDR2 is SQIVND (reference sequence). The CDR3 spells CASRDRGPSDTEAFF. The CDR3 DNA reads TGTGCCAGCCGGGACAGGGGGCCATCTGACACTGAAGCTTTCTTT.

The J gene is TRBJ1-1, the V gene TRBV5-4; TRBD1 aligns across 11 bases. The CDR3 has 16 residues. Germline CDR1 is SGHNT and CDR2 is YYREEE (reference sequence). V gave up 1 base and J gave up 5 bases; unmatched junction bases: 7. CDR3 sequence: CASSLRDRGLGTEAFF. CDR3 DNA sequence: TGTGCCAGCAGCTTGAGGGACAGGGGGTTGGGGACTGAAGCTTTCTTT. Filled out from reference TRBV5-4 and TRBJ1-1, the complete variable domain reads ETGVTQSPTHLIKTRGQQVTLRCSSQSGHNTVSWYQQALGQGPQFIFQYYREEENGRGNFPPRFSGLQFPNYSSELNVNALELDDSALYLCASSLRDRGLGTEAFFGQGTRLTVV.

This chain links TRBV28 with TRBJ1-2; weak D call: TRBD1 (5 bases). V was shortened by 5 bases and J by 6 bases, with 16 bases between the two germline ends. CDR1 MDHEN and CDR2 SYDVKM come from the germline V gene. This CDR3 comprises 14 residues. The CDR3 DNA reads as TGTGCCAGCAGTCCCTTTGGGGCGCGGGATGGCTACACCTTC. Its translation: CASSPFGARDGYTF.